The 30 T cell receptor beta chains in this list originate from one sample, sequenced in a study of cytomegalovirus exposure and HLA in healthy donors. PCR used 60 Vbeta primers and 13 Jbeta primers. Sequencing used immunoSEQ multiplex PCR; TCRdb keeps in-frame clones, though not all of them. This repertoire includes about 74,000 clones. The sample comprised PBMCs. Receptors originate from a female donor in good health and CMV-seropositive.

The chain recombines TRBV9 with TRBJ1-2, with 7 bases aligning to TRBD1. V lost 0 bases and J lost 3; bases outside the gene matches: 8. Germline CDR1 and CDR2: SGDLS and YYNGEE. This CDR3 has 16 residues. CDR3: CASSVGATGIDYGYTF. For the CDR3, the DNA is TGTGCCAGCAGCGTAGGAGCGACAGGGATAGACTATGGCTACACCTTC.

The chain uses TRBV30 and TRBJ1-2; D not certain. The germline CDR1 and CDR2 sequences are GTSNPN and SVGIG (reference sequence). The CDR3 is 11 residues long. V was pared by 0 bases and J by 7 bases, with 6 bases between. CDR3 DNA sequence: TGTGCCTGGAGTGTTTTGGCTGGCTACACCTTC. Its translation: CAWSVLAGYTF.

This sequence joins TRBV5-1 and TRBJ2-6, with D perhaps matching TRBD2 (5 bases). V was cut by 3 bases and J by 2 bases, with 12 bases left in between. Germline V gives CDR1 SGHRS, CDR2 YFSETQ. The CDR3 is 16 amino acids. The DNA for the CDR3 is TGCGCCAGCAGCTGGCTAGGAGGCGCTGGGGCCAACGTCCTGACTTTC. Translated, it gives CASSWLGGAGANVLTF.

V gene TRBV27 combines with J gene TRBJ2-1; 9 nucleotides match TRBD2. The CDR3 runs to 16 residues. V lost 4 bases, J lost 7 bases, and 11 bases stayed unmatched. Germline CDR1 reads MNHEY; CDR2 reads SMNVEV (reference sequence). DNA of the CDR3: TGTGCCAGCAGTTACACAACGGGGCTAGCGGGGAATGAGCAGTTCTTC. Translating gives CASSYTTGLAGNEQFF.

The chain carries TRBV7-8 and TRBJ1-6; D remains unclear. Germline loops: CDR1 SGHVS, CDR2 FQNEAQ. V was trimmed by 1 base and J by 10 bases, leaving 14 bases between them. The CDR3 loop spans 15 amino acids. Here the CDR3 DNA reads TGTGCCAGCAGCTTAGTTGAGGGTTTTGGGTCACCCCTCCACTTT. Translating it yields CASSLVEGFGSPLHF.

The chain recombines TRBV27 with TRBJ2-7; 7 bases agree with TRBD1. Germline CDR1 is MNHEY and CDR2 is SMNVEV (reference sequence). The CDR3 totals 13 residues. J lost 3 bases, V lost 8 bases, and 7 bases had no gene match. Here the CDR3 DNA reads TGTGCCAGCTCCAGACAGGGATACTACGAGCAGTACTTC. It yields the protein CASSRQGYYEQYF.

CDR3: CASSVGTGASYNEQFF. Here the CDR3 DNA reads TGTGCCAGCAGCGTGGGCACAGGGGCCTCCTACAATGAGCAGTTCTTC. The genes are TRBV9 and TRBJ2-1; the match to TRBD1 covers 7 bases. The V gene end was trimmed by 2 bases and the J gene end by 0 bases; junction bases not matched to a gene: 5. Germline V CDR1 and CDR2: SGDLS, YYNGEE. This CDR3 comprises 16 residues.

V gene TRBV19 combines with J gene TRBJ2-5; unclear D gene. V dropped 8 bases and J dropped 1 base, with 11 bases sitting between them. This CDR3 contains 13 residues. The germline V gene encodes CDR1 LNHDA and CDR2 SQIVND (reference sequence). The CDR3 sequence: CASGAVVQETQYF. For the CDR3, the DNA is TGTGCCAGTGGCGCGGTTGTCCAAGAGACCCAGTACTTC.

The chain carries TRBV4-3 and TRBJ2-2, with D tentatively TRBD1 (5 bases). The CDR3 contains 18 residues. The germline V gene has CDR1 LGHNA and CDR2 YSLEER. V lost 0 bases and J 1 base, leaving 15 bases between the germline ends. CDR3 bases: TGCGCCAGCAGCCAAGATCCGGGCAGGGTGAGGAACACCGGGGAGCTGTTTTTT. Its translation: CASSQDPGRVRNTGELFF.

The CDR3 here is CASSPLGQKVNEQYF. The CDR3, as DNA: TGTGCCAGCTCCCCGTTGGGACAGAAAGTTAACGAGCAGTACTTC. V gene TRBV9 combines with J gene TRBJ2-7; TRBD1 aligns across 7 bases. The CDR3 loop spans 15 amino acids. Germline loops: CDR1 SGDLS, CDR2 YYNGEE. After removal of 7 bases from V and 5 bases from J, the junction contained 15 bases not matched to a gene.

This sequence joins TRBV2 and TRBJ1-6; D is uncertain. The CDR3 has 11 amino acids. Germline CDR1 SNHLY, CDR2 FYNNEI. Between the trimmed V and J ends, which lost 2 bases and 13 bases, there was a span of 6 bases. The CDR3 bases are TGTGCCAGCAGTGAAAAGAGGCCCCTCCACTTT. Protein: CASSEKRPLHF.

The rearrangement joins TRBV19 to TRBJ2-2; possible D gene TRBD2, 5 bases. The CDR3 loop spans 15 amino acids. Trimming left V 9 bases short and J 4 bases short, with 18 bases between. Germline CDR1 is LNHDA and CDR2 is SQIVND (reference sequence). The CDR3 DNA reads TGTGCCAGCCTTAAGACCAGAGGGTTCACCGGGGAGCTGTTTTTT. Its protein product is CASLKTRGFTGELFF. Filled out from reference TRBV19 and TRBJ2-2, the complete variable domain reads DGGITQSPKYLFRKEGQNVTLSCEQNLNHDAMYWYRQDPGQGLRLIYYSQIVNDFQKGDIAEGYSVSREKKESFPLTVTSAQKNPTAFYLCASLKTRGFTGELFFGEGSRLTVL.

The CDR3 loop reads CASSLRAGDSEAFF. The CDR3 DNA sequence: TGTGCCAGCAGCTTGAGGGCGGGTGATTCTGAAGCTTTCTTT. This chain links TRBV5-6 with TRBJ1-1; no firm D call. The V end was cut by 1 base, the J end by 6 bases, with 13 bases between. The CDR3 totals 14 residues. Germline CDR1 is SGHDT and CDR2 is YYEEEE.

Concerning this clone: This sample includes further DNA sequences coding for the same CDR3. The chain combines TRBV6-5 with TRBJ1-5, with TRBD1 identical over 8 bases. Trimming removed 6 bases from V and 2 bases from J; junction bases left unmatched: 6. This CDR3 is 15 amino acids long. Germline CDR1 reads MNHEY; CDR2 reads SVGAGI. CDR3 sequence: CASSPDRGGNQPQHF. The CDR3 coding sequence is TGTGCCAGCAGCCCTGACAGGGGAGGCAATCAGCCCCAGCATTTT.

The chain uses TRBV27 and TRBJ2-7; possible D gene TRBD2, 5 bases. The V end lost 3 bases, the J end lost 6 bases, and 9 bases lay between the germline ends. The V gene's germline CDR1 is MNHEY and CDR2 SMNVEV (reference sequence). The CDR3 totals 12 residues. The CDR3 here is CASSFRGREQYF. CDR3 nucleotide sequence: TGTGCCAGCAGTTTCCGAGGGCGCGAGCAGTACTTC.

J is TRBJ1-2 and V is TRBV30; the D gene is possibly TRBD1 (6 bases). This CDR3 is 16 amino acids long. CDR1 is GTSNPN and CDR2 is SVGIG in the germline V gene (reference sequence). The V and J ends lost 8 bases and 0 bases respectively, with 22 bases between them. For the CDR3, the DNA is TGTGCCGTACTTACTGGGGGACAAGGTGCTAACTATGGCTACACCTTC. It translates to CAVLTGGQGANYGYTF.

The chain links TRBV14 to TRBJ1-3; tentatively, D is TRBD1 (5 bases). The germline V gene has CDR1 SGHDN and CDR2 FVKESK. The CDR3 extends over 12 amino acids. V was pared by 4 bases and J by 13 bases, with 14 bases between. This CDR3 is CASSLLIGAIYF. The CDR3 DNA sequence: TGTGCCAGCAGCCTTCTCATAGGGGCGATATATTTT. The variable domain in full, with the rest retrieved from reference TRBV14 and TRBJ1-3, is EAGVTQFPSHSVIEKGQTVTLRCDPISGHDNLYWYRRVMGKEIKFLLHFVKESKQDESGMPNNRFLAERTGGTYSTLKVQPAELEDSGVYFCASSLLIGAIYFGEGSWLTVV.

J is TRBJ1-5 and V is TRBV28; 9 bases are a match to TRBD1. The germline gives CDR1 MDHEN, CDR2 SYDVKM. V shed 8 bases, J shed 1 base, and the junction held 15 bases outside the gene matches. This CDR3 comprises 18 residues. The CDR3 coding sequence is TGTGCCAGCCTTTACAGGGGGCGAAATCGTTGGAGCAATCAGCCCCAGCATTTT. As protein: CASLYRGRNRWSNQPQHF.

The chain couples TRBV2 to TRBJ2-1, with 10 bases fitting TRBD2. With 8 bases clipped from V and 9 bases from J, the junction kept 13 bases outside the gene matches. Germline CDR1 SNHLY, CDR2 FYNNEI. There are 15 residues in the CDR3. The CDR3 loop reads CASLHPGTSVGEQFF. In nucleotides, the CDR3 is TGTGCCAGCCTACATCCGGGGACTAGCGTAGGTGAGCAGTTCTTC.

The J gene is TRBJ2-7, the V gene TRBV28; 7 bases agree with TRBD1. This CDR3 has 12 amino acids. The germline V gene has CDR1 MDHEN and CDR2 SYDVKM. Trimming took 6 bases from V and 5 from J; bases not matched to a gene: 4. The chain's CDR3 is CASRFTGDEQYF. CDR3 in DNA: TGTGCCAGCAGATTTACAGGGGACGAGCAGTACTTC.

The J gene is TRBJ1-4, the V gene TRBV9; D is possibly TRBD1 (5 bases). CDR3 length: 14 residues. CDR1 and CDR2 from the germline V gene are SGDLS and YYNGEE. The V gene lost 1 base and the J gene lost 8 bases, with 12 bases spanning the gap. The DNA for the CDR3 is TGTGCCAGCAGCGTAAGCGGGGCATGGGAAAAACTGTTTTTT. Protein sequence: CASSVSGAWEKLFF.

CDR3 sequence (DNA): TGCGCCAGCGGCCCGGGACAGGCAGGTTCACCCCTCCACTTT. Its protein product is CASGPGQAGSPLHF. The rearrangement links TRBV5-1 to TRBJ1-6; TRBD1 matches at 8 bases. The CDR3 spans 14 residues. V dropped 7 bases and J dropped 9; count of bases not matched to a gene: 9. Germline CDR1 reads SGHRS; CDR2 reads YFSETQ.

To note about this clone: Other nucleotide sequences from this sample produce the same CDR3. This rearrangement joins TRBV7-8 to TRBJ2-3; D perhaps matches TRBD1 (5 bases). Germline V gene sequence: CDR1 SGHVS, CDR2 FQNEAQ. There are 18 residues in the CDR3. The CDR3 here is CDPRFSETEPEDTDTQYF. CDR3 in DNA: TGTGACCCCAGGTTCAGCGAGACAGAGCCTGAGGACACAGATACGCAGTATTTT.

The CDR3 DNA is TGTGCCAGCACACCCGAGGTGACCGGGGAGCTGTTTTTT. The encoded protein is CASTPEVTGELFF. The chain joins TRBV25-1 to TRBJ2-2; D remains unclear. V was shortened by 7 bases and J by 5 bases, with 11 bases between the two germline ends. In germline, CDR1 is MGHDK, CDR2 SYGVNS. The CDR3 spans 13 residues.

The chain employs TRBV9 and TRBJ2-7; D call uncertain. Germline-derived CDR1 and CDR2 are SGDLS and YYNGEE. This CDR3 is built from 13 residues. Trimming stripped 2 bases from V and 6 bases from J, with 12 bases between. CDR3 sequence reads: CASSVTGSREQYF. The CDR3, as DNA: TGTGCCAGCAGCGTTACTGGTAGCCGCGAGCAGTACTTC.

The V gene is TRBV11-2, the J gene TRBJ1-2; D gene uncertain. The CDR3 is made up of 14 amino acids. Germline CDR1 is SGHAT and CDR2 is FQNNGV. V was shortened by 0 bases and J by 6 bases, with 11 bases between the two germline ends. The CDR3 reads CASSLDKGLDGYTF. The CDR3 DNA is TGTGCCAGCAGCTTAGATAAAGGACTCGATGGCTACACCTTC.

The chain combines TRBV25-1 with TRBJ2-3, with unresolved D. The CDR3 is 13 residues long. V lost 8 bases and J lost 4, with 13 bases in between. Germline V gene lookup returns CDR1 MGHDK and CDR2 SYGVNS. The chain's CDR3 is CASAYGVADTQYF. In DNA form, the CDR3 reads TGTGCCAGCGCCTACGGAGTCGCAGATACGCAGTATTTT.

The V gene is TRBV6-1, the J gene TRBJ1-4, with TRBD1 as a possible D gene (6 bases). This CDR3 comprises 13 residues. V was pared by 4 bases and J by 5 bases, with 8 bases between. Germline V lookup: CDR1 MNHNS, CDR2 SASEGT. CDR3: CASSVTGNEKLFF. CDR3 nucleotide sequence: TGTGCCAGCAGTGTAACAGGGAATGAAAAACTGTTTTTT.

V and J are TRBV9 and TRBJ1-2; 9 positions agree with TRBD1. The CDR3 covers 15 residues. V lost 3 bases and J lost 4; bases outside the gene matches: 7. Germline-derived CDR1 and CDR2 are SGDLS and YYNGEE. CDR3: CASSGYRTGVYGYTF. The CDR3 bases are TGTGCCAGCAGCGGGTACCGGACAGGGGTCTATGGCTACACCTTC.

The CDR3 loop is CASSDRTSGRYTGELFF. The DNA of the CDR3 is TGTGCCAGCAGTGACAGGACTAGCGGGAGGTATACCGGGGAGCTGTTTTTT. This chain links TRBV6-1 with TRBJ2-2; 14 nucleotides line up with TRBD2. CDR3 length equals 17 residues. The junction had 5 bases not matched to a gene; V was cut back by 3 bases and J by 5 bases. Germline lookup yields CDR1 MNHNS and CDR2 SASEGT.